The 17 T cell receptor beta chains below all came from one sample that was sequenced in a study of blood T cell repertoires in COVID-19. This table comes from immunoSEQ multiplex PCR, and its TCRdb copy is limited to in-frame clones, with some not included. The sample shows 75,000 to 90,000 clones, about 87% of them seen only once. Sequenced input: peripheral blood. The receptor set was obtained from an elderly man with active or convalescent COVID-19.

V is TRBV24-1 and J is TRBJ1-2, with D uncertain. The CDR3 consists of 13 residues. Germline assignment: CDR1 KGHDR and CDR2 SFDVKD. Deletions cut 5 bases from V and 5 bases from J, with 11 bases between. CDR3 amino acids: CATSGIQDYGYTF. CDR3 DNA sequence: TGTGCCACCAGTGGGATTCAGGATTATGGCTACACCTTC.

Here the CDR3 reads CASSPGQGRGYIDNQPQHF. The CDR3 DNA reads TGTGCCAGCAGTCCAGGACAGGGAAGGGGGTATATCGACAATCAGCCCCAGCATTTT. The V call is TRBV27, the J call TRBJ1-5; 8 nucleotides agree with TRBD1. This CDR3 region has 19 residues. Germline values: CDR1 MNHEY, CDR2 SMNVEV (reference sequence). V was clipped by 5 bases and J by 3 bases; unmatched bases: 18.

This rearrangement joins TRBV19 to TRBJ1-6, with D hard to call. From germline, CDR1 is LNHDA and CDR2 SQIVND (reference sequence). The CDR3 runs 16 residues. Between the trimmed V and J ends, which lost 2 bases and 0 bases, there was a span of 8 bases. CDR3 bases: TGTGCCAGTAGTATACGGGAGAGCTCCTATAATTCACCCCTCCACTTT. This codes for CASSIRESSYNSPLHF.

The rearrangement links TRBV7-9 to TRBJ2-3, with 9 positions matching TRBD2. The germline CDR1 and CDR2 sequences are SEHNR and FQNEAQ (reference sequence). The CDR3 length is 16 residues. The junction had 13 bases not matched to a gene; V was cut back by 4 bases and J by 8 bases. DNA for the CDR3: TGTGCCAGCAGCTCGGTAGCGGGGGCCGGTTCAGGTACGCAGTATTTT. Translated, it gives CASSSVAGAGSGTQYF.

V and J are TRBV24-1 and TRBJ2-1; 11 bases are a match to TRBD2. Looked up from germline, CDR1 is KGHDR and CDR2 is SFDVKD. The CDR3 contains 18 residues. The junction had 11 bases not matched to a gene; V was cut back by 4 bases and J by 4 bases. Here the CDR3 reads CATSDPSRTSGLYNEQFF. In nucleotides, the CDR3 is TGTGCCACCAGTGACCCCTCCCGGACTAGCGGGCTTTACAATGAGCAGTTCTTC.

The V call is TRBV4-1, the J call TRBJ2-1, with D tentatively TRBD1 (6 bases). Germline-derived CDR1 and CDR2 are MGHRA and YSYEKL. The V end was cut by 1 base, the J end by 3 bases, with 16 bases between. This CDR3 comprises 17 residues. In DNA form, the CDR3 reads TGCGCCAGCAGCCAAGTTATAGGGACACATTACTACAATGAGCAGTTCTTC. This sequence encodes CASSQVIGTHYYNEQFF.

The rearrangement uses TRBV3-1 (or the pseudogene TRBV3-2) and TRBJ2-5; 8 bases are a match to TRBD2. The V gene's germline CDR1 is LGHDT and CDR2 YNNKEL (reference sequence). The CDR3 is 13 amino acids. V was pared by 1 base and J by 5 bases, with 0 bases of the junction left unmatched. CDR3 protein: CASSQGLAETQYF. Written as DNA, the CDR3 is TGTGCCAGCAGCCAAGGACTAGCGGAGACCCAGTACTTC.

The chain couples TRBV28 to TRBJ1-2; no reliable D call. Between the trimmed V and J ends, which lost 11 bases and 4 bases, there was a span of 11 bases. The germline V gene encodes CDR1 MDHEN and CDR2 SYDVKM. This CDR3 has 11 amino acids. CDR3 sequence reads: CAGVMGYGYTF. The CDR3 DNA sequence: TGTGCCGGAGTTATGGGCTATGGCTACACCTTC.

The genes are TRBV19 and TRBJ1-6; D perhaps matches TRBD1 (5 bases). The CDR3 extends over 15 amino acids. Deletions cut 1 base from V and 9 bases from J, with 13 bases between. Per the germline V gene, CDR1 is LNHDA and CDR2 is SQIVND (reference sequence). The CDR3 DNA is TGTGCCAGTAGTATAGCCGGCAGGGTTGGTTCACCCCTCCACTTT. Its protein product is CASSIAGRVGSPLHF.

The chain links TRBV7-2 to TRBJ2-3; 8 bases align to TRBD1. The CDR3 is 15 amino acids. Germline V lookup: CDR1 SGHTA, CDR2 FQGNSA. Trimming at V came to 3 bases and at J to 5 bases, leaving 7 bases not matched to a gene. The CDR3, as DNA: TGTGCCAGCAGCTTGATCAGGGGGCGAGGAGATACGCAGTATTTT. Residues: CASSLIRGRGDTQYF.

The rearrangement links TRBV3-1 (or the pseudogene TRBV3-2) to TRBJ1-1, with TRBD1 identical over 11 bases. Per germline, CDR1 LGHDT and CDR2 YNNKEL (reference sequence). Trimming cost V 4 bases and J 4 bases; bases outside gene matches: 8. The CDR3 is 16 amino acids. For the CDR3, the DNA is TGTGCCAGCAGCCCAAGAGGGACAGGGGGGGGCACTGAAGCTTTCTTT. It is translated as CASSPRGTGGGTEAFF.

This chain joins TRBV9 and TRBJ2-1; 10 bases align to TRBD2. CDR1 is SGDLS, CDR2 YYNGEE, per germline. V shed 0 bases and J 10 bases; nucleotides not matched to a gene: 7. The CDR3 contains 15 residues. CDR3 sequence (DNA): TGTGCCAGCAGCGTAGATCTAGCGGGAGAGAGAGAGCAGTTCTTC. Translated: CASSVDLAGEREQFF.

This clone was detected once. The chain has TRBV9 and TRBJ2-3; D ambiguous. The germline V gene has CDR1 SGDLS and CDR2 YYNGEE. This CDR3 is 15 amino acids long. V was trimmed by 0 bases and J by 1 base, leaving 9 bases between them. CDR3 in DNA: TGTGCCAGCAGCGTAGCTACCCTGGGCACAGATACGCAGTATTTT. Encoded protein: CASSVATLGTDTQYF.

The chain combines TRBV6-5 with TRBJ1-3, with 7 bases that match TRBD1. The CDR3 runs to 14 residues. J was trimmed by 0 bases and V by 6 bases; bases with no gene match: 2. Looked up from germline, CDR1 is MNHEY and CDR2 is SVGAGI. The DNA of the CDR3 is TGTGCCAGCAGGACAGGGAACTCTGGAAACACCATATATTTT. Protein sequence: CASRTGNSGNTIYF.

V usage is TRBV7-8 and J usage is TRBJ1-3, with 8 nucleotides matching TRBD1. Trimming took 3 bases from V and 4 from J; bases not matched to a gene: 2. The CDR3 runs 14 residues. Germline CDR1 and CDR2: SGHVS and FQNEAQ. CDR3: CASSFRGPGNTIYF. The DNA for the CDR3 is TGTGCCAGCAGCTTCAGGGGGCCAGGAAACACCATATATTTT.

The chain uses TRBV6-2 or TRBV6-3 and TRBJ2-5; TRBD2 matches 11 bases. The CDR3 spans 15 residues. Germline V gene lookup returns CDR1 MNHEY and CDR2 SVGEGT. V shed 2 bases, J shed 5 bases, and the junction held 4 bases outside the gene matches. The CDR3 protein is CASSYTLAGGETQYF. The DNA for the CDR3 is TGTGCCAGCAGTTACACGCTAGCGGGAGGTGAGACCCAGTACTTC.

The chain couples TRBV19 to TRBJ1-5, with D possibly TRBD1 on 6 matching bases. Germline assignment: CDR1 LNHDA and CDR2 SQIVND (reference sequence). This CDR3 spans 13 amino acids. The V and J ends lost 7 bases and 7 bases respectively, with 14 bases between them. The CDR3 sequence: CASTQGRRQPQHF. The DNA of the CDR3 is TGTGCCAGTACCCAGGGGCGCCGGCAGCCCCAGCATTTT. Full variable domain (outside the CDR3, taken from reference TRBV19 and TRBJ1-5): DGGITQSPKYLFRKEGQNVTLSCEQNLNHDAMYWYRQDPGQGLRLIYYSQIVNDFQKGDIAEGYSVSREKKESFPLTVTSAQKNPTAFYLCASTQGRRQPQHFGDGTRLSIL.